A selection of T cell receptor beta chains follows, all from one sample in a study of T cells in Graves' hyperthyroidism and ophthalmopathy. TCRdb fed the multiplex PCR reads into MiXCR, producing one record per CDR3 protein. The profile shows about 610,000 distinct CDR3 sequences, roughly 14% of them singletons. The specimen was blood. These receptors all come from a woman in her thirties or forties with Graves' ophthalmopathy. The CDR3 runs from the conserved cysteine through the conserved F or W. The D gene is left open where the match is weak. Not all rows give a size; the values are once, few, many and, for expanded clones, a class.

D,size,V,length,J,DNA,CDR3
TRBD1,many,TRBV11-3,13,TRBJ2-7,TGTGCCAGCAGCCAAACAGGGGTCAACGAGCAGTACTTC,CASSQTGVNEQYF
.,many,TRBV28,14,TRBJ2-7,TGTGCCAGCAGTCCGGGACTCCTCGCCTACGAGCAGTACTTC,CASSPGLLAYEQYF
.,many,TRBV12-3/TRBV12-4,14,TRBJ1-3,TGTGCCAGCAGTTTATTACAGAATGGAAACACCATATATTTT,CASSLLQNGNTIYF
TRBD2,many,TRBV10-3,16,TRBJ2-2,TGTGCCATCGCCGGGACTAGCGGGAGGTGGGGCGGGGAGCTGTTTTTT,CAIAGTSGRWGGELFF
.,.,TRBV9,14,TRBJ1-2,TGTGCCAGCAGCGTAGAGGCCGCCAGCTATGGCTACACCTTC,CASSVEAASYGYTF
.,.,TRBV7-9,13,TRBJ1-1,TGTGCCAGCAGCCCCGGAAACGGGGCTGAAGCTTTCTTT,CASSPGNGAEAFF
.,many,TRBV12-3/TRBV12-4,14,TRBJ2-7,TGTGCCAGCCGCCCTCCGGGAACTACCTACGAGCAGTACTTC,CASRPPGTTYEQYF
TRBD2,many,TRBV10-3,15,TRBJ2-7,TGTGCCGCCTCCCGAGCGGGAGGCCGATCCTACGAGCAGTACTTC,CAASRAGGRSYEQYF
.,many,TRBV28,15,TRBJ2-7,TGTGCCAGCAAACCGGCTCTGGCAGGGACCTACGAGCAGTACTTC,CASKPALAGTYEQYF
.,.,TRBV6-2/TRBV6-3,14,TRBJ1-1,TGTGCCAGCAGTTATAAAGGGCCGCACACTGAAGCTTTCTTT,CASSYKGPHTEAFF
TRBD1,many,TRBV20-1,13,TRBJ1-2,TGCAGTGCAACAGGGGGCGCCTCACATGGCTACACCTTC,CSATGGASHGYTF
.,many,TRBV28,14,TRBJ2-4,TGTGCCAGCAGTTTCGTACAGGGCGGAAACATTCAGTACTTC,CASSFVQGGNIQYF
.,many,TRBV2,14,TRBJ2-2,TGTGCCAGCAGGCAGGCAGGGAACACCGGGGAGCTGTTTTTT,CASRQAGNTGELFF
.,.,TRBV27,16,TRBJ2-7,TGTGCCAGCAGTTTATCGGGGATCCCGAGCTCCTACGAGCAGTACTTC,CASSLSGIPSSYEQYF
TRBD2,many,TRBV20-1,13,TRBJ2-7,TGCAGCGGGGAAGCGGGAGTGTCGCGAGAGCAGTACTTC,CSGEAGVSREQYF
.,many,TRBV19,15,TRBJ2-7,TGTGCCAGTAGTCCGGGACACCACCTCTCCTACGAGCAGTACTTC,CASSPGHHLSYEQYF
.,few,TRBV7-9,15,TRBJ1-2,TGTGCCAGCAGTACCGGGACGGAGAATAACTATGGCTACACCTTC,CASSTGTENNYGYTF
TRBD2,.,TRBV6-2/TRBV6-3,13,TRBJ2-2,TGTGCCAGCGGGAGGGTTGTCGCCGGGGAGCTGTTTTTT,CASGRVVAGELFF
.,many,TRBV28,14,TRBJ2-7,TGTGCCAGCAGTTTTAATAGGGGGTCCTACGAGCAGTACTTC,CASSFNRGSYEQYF
.,many,TRBV7-2,14,TRBJ1-2,TGTGCCAGCAGCTTTAACATACAGGGTTTGGGCTACACCTTC,CASSFNIQGLGYTF
.,many,TRBV19,15,TRBJ1-5,TGTGCCTCAGCTGAGACGGTGATTAGCAATCAGCCCCAGCATTTT,CASAETVISNQPQHF
.,few,TRBV5-6,14,TRBJ2-5,TGTGCCAGCAGCTTGCGGGGGATGGAAGAGACCCAGTACTTC,CASSLRGMEETQYF
.,.,TRBV20-1,12,TRBJ1-5,TGCAGTGCTCGACAGCCTAATCAGCCCCAGCATTTT,CSARQPNQPQHF
.,many,TRBV27,12,TRBJ1-1,TGTGCCAGCAGTTTCCCTCTTTCAGAAGCTTTCTTT,CASSFPLSEAFF